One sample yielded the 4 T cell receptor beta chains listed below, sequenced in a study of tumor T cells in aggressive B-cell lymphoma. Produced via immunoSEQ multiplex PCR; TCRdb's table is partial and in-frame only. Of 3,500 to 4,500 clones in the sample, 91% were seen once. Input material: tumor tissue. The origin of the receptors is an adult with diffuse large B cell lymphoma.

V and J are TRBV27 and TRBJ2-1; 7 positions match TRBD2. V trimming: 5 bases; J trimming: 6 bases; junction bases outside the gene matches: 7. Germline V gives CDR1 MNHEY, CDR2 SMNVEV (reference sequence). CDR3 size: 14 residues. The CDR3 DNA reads TGTGCCAGCAGTGGAGATCCGGGGGGCAATGAGCAGTTCTTC. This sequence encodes CASSGDPGGNEQFF.

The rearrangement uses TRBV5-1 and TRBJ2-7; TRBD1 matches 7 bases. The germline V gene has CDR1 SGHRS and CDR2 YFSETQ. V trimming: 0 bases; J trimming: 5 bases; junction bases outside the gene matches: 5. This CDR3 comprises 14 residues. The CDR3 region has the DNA TGCGCCAGCAGCTTGGTAGGGACAGCTAACGAGCAGTACTTC. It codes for CASSLVGTANEQYF.

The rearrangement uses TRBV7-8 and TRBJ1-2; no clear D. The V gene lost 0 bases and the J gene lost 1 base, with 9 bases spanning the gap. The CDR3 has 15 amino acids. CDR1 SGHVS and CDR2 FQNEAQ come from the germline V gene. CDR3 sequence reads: CASSLALSDNYGYTF. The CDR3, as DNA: TGTGCCAGCAGCTTAGCGCTAAGTGATAACTATGGCTACACCTTC.

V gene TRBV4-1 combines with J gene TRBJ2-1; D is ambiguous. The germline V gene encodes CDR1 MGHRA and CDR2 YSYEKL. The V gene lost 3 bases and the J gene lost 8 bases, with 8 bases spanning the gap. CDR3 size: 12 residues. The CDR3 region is CASSHVSYEQFF. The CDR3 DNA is TGCGCCAGCAGCCATGTATCGTATGAGCAGTTCTTC.